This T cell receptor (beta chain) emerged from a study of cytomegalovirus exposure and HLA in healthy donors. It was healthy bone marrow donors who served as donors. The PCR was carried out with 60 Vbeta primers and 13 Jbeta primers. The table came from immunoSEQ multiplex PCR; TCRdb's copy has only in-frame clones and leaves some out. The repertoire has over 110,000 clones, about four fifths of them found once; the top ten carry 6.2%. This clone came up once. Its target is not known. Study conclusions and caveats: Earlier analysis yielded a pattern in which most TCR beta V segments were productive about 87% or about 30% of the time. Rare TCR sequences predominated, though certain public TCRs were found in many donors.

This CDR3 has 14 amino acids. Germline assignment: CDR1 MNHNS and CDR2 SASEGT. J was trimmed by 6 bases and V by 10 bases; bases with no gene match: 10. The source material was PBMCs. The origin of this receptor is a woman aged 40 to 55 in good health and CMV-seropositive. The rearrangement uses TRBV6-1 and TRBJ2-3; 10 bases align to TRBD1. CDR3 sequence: CATATGGLTDTQYF. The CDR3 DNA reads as TGTGCCACCGCGACAGGGGGCCTGACTGATACGCAGTATTTT.